The clone carrying this TCR beta chain showed up many times. The target antigen is unknown. Trimming removed 1 base from V and 7 bases from J; junction bases left unmatched: 6. Germline V gives CDR1 SEHNR, CDR2 FQNEAQ (reference sequence). The CDR3 extends over 14 amino acids. This specimen comes from a study of regulatory T cells in long-lasting Graves disease. Arm-PCR with iRepertoire HTBI primers amplified the CDR3 regions for these TCR beta libraries. TCRdb processed the multiplex PCR reads anew with MiXCR; each CDR3 protein has one entry. Of 500,000 or so distinct CDR3 sequences in the sample, roughly 15% were seen once. Time point specified: newly diagnosed GD, antithyroid drugs for less than 3 months. Researchers made the TCR library from RNA that was extracted from PBMCs. An endocrinology department located in Xi'an, China, was where the patients came from. Study results and limitations: Persistent Graves' patients possessed reduced TCR diversity relative to recently diagnosed ones.

This sample was also put to use in a study of T cells in Graves' hyperthyroidism and ophthalmopathy. This second report adds: Most thyroid clonotypes expanded above 0.001 appeared in blood too.

The chain uses TRBV7-9 and TRBJ2-7; 8 positions match TRBD2. Material: peripheral blood mononuclear cells (PBMCs), obtained at new diagnosis, from a patient treated with antithyroid drugs. This receptor was identified in a middle-aged man with Graves disease. CDR3 nucleotide sequence: TGTGCCAGCAGCTTAGAGGGGACTAGATATGAGCAGTACTTC. Residues: CASSLEGTRYEQYF.